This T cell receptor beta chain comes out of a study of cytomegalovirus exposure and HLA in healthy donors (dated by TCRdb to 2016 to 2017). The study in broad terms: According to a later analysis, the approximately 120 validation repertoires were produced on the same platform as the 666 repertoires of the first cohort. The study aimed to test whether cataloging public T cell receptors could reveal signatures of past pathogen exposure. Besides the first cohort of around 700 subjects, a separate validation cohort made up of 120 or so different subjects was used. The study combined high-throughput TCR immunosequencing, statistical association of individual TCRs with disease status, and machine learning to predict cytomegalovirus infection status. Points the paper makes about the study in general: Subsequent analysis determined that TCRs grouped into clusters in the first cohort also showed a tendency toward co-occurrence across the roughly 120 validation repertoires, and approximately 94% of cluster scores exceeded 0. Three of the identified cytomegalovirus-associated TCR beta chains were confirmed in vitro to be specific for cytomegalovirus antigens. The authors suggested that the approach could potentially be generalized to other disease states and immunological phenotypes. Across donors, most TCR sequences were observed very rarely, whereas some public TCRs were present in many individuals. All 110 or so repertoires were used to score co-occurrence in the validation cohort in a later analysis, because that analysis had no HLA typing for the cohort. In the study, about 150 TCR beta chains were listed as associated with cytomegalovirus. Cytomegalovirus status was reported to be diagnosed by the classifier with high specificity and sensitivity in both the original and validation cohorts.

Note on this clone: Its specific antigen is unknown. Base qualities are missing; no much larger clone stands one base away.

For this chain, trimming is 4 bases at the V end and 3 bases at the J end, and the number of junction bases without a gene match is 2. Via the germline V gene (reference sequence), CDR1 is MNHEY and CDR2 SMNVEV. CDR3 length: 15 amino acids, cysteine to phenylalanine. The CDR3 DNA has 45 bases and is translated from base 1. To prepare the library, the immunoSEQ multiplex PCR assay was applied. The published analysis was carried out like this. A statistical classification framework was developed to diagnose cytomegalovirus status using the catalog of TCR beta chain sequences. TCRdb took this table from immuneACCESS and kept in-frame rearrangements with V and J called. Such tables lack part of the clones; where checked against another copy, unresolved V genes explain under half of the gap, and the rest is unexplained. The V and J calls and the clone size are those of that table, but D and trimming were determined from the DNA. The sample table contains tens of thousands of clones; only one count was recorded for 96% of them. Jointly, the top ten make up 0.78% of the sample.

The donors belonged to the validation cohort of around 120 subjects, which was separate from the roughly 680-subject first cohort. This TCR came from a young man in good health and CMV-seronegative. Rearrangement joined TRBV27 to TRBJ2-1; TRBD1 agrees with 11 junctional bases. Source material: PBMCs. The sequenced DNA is TGTGCCAGCAGTTGGACAGGGGGCAGCTACAATGAGCAGTTCTTC. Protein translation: CASSWTGGSYNEQFF.